The TCR beta chain under discussion was sequenced for a study of T cells in Graves' hyperthyroidism and ophthalmopathy. Overall study context: The blood sample was taken at first diagnosis, before treatment began.

It was RNA transcripts that yielded the amplified TCR beta CDR3 regions. First-round RT-PCR with HTBI primers amplified the TCR CDR3 region. TCRdb itself ran the multiplex PCR reads through MiXCR, one entry per CDR3 protein. Altogether 600,000 to 700,000 distinct CDR3 sequences are present, around 15% being singletons, with the ten largest covering about 3.9%. Uncontrolled infection, other autoimmune disease, pregnancy and lactation each barred patients from inclusion. The sequence came from a woman aged 40-49 years with Graves' ophthalmopathy. The source material was blood.

CDR3 coding DNA: TGTGCCAGCAGTTACTTGGACCCCAGGGTGGGGGAGCTGTTTTTT. As protein: CASSYLDPRVGELFF. V usage is TRBV6-2 or TRBV6-3 and J usage is TRBJ2-2, with D perhaps TRBD1 (5 bases). V was pared by 1 base and J by 8 bases, with 14 bases between. The CDR3 totals 15 residues. Germline values: CDR1 MNHEY, CDR2 SVGEGT.